This T cell receptor beta chain was documented in a study of spatial heterogeneity in lung cancer. As to time point: sample taken at primary tumor resection. This clonotype appeared many times. MiXCR, applied by TCRdb to the 5' RACE reads, yields one record per CDR3 protein. This table holds about 10,000 distinct CDR3 sequences, roughly 3.6% found once. Germline CDR1 is LGHDT and CDR2 is YNNKEL (reference sequence). V lost 5 bases and J 1 base, leaving 14 bases between the germline ends. The CDR3 has 16 residues. Sequenced here: PBMCs, sampled at surgery. The chain has TRBV3-1 and TRBJ2-2; a possible D gene is TRBD1 (5 bases). The sequence was obtained from a female donor with early-stage non-small cell lung cancer. CDR3 sequence reads: CASSAKGAMNTGELFF. The CDR3 nucleotides are TGTGCCAGCAGCGCGAAAGGGGCCATGAACACCGGGGAGCTGTTTTTT.